These 14 T cell receptor beta chains originate from one sample sequenced in a study of cytomegalovirus exposure and HLA in healthy donors. Vbeta (60) and Jbeta (13) primers were used in the PCR. The method was immunoSEQ multiplex PCR; TCRdb's version includes in-frame clones alone and lacks a portion of them. The repertoire holds 160,000 or so clones, with roughly 80% as singletons. The sample consisted of PBMCs. The receptor set was obtained from a man between 50 and 59 years old in good health and CMV-seropositive.

V is TRBV20-1 and J is TRBJ2-1, with D perhaps matching TRBD2 (5 bases). V gave up 6 bases and J gave up 8 bases, with 8 bases separating them. In germline, CDR1 is DFQATT, CDR2 SNEGSKA (reference sequence). This CDR3 is built from 10 residues. CDR3 region: CSARRDEQFF. The CDR3 region has the DNA TGCAGTGCCAGGCGGGATGAGCAGTTCTTC.

V gene TRBV9 combines with J gene TRBJ2-3, with 10 bases fitting TRBD2. J gave up 2 bases and V 3 bases, and 3 bases lay outside the gene matches. Per the germline V gene, CDR1 is SGDLS and CDR2 is YYNGEE. The CDR3 extends over 15 amino acids. CDR3 sequence: CASSAGTSDTDTQYF. For the CDR3, the DNA is TGTGCCAGCAGCGCCGGGACTAGCGACACAGATACGCAGTATTTT.

The table lists this clone with a few counts. J is TRBJ2-5 and V is TRBV7-9; possible D gene TRBD2, 6 bases. Looked up from germline, CDR1 is SEHNR and CDR2 is FQNEAQ (reference sequence). Trimming stripped 1 base from V and 3 bases from J, with 15 bases between. This CDR3 is built from 16 residues. The CDR3 region is CASSLGGSRGEETQYF. In DNA, the CDR3 is TGTGCCAGCAGCTTAGGGGGTTCGCGGGGCGAAGAGACCCAGTACTTC.

Concerning this clone: An end of the junction differs from the germline gene, which may be a read error. Here the CDR3 reads CASGYDADYNEQFF. The CDR3 DNA reads TGTGCCAGCGGTTACGATGCGGACTACAATGAGCAGTTCTTC. This chain connects TRBV6-5 to TRBJ2-1; D is uncertain. Germline-derived CDR1 and CDR2 are MNHEY and SVGAGI. There are 14 residues in the CDR3.

V usage is TRBV18 and J usage is TRBJ2-7; 8 nucleotides align to TRBD1. The J segment lost 3 bases and the V segment lost 3 bases, leaving 4 bases of the junction unmatched. The CDR3 extends over 14 amino acids. Germline V gene data show CDR1 as KGHSH and CDR2 as LQKENI. CDR3 bases: TGTGCCAGCTCACCCGCGACAGGGGTCTACGAGCAGTACTTC. This encodes CASSPATGVYEQYF.

V gene TRBV4-2 combines with J gene TRBJ1-2; D is unclear. V was cut by 0 bases and J by 5 bases, with 13 bases left in between. CDR1 and CDR2 (germline): LGHNA, YNFKEQ. CDR3 size: 15 residues. The CDR3 DNA is TGTGCCAGCAGCCAAGATCGAGGCGCTTCATATGGCTACACCTTC. Protein product: CASSQDRGASYGYTF.

A few counts support this clone. The V gene is TRBV5-4, the J gene TRBJ1-1, with TRBD1 identical over 7 bases. CDR1 SGHNT and CDR2 YYREEE come from the germline V gene (reference sequence). The CDR3 contains 15 residues. V lost 4 bases, J lost 2 bases, and 8 bases stayed unmatched. DNA of the CDR3: TGTGCCAGCAGCCCACCGACAGGGCTTAACACTGAAGCTTTCTTT. As protein: CASSPPTGLNTEAFF.

Notes on this clone: At one end the junction does not follow the germline gene, possibly because of a read error. J is TRBJ1-1 and V is TRBV30; D possibly corresponds to TRBD1 (5 bases). Germline assignment: CDR1 GTSNPN and CDR2 SVGIG (reference sequence). The CDR3 has 12 residues. The CDR3 reads CAWKRGNTEAFF. CDR3 nucleotides: TGTGCTTGGAAAAGGGGGAACACTGAAGCTTTCTTT.

This rearrangement joins TRBV6-1 to TRBJ1-4, with D possibly being TRBD1 (5 bases). The CDR3 consists of 14 residues. Germline V gene sequence: CDR1 MNHNS, CDR2 SASEGT. V was trimmed by 6 bases and J by 4 bases, leaving 12 bases between them. CDR3 bases: TGTGCCAGCAGCCGCCAGGGATATAATGAAAAACTGTTTTTT. Its translation is CASSRQGYNEKLFF.

The chain links TRBV7-2 to TRBJ2-7, with TRBD2 matching over 9 bases. This CDR3 contains 15 residues. The germline V gene encodes CDR1 SGHTA and CDR2 FQGNSA. V shed 5 bases, J shed 6 bases, and the junction held 11 bases outside the gene matches. The CDR3, as DNA: TGTGCCAGCAGCCCGAGTCGCCAGCGGGAGGCCGAGCAGTACTTC. It codes for CASSPSRQREAEQYF.

This clone has just a few counts. The chain employs TRBV10-3 and TRBJ1-4; the match to TRBD1 covers 8 bases. The V segment lost 6 bases and the J segment 6 bases; nucleotides outside the gene matches: 6. CDR1 ENHRY and CDR2 SYGVKD come from the germline V gene. The CDR3 loop spans 14 amino acids. CDR3 amino acids: CAISNRGGDEKLFF. The CDR3 bases are TGTGCCATCAGCAACAGGGGGGGCGATGAAAAACTGTTTTTT.

V usage is TRBV5-4 and J usage is TRBJ1-4; no firm D call. The CDR3 contains 15 residues. Germline V gives CDR1 SGHNT, CDR2 YYREEE (reference sequence). Trimming removed 0 bases at V and 0 bases at J, with 6 bases between. The CDR3 DNA follows: TGTGCCAGCAGCTTGGTTGGGCCAACTAATGAAAAACTGTTTTTT. Translation: CASSLVGPTNEKLFF.

The gene calls are TRBV7-2 and TRBJ2-7; 9 positions match TRBD1. Germline values: CDR1 SGHTA, CDR2 FQGNSA. This CDR3 contains 16 residues. V trimming: 5 bases; J trimming: 4 bases; junction bases outside the gene matches: 12. The CDR3 spells CASSRTPGQGYYEQYF. The CDR3 DNA is TGTGCCAGCAGCCGTACTCCGGGACAGGGATATTACGAGCAGTACTTC. Supplemented by reference TRBV7-2 and TRBJ2-7, the full variable domain reads GAGVSQSPSNKVTEKGKDVELRCDPISGHTALYWYRQSLGQGLEFLIYFQGNSAPDKSGLPSDRFSAERTGGSVSTLTIQRTQQEDSAVYLCASSRTPGQGYYEQYFGPGTRLTVT.

This chain joins TRBV6-1 and TRBJ1-3; TRBD1 agrees at 10 bases. There are 13 residues in the CDR3. V trimming: 10 bases; J trimming: 7 bases; junction bases outside the gene matches: 7. Germline V CDR1 and CDR2: MNHNS, SASEGT. CDR3 sequence (DNA): TGTGCCACCTCCGACAGGGGGCAGAACACCATATATTTT. Its translation is CATSDRGQNTIYF.